A single T cell receptor beta chain is shown here with its context. This specimen comes from a study of T cells after yellow fever vaccination. TCRdb reprocessed the 5' RACE reads with MiXCR, giving one entry per CDR3 protein. The sample holds about 85,000 distinct CDR3 sequences; less than 15% are singletons and the top ten take approximately 23%. The CDR3 extends over 12 amino acids. V dropped 7 bases and J dropped 4 bases, with 11 bases sitting between them. V and J are TRBV12-3 or TRBV12-4 and TRBJ2-7; D gene ambiguous. Sequencing was performed on CD8+ T cells not binding an NS4B(214-222) dextramer, sorted from PBMCs, taken approximately 22 days after the first yellow fever vaccination. The TCR originated in a man younger than 30 who received the YFV17D yellow fever vaccine. The CDR3: CASTSQGYEQYF. CDR3 coding DNA: TGTGCCAGCACTTCACAAGGGTACGAGCAGTACTTC.